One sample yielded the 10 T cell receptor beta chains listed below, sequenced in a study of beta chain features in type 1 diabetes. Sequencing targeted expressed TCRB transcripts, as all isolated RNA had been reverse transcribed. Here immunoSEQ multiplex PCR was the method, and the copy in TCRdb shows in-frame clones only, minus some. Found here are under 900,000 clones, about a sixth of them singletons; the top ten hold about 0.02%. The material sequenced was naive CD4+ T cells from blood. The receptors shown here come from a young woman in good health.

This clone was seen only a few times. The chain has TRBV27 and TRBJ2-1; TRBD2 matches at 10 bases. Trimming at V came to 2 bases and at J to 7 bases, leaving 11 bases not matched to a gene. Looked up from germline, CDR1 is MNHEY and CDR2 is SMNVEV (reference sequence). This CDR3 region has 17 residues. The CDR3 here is CASSLTSAGGRKNEQFF. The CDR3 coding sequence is TGTGCCAGCAGTTTAACCTCAGCGGGAGGGCGTAAGAATGAGCAGTTCTTC.

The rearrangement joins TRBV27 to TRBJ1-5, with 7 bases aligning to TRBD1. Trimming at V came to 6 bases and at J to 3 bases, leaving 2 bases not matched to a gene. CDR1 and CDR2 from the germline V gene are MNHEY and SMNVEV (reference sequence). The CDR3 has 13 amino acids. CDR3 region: CASRRGHNQPQHF. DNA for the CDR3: TGTGCCAGCAGAAGGGGGCACAATCAGCCCCAGCATTTT.

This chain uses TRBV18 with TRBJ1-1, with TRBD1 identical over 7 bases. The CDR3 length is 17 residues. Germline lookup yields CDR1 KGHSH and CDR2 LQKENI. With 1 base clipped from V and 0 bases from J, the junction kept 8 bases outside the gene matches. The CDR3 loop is CASSPLDRAPMNTEAFF. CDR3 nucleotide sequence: TGTGCCAGCTCACCACTTGACAGGGCACCAATGAACACTGAAGCTTTCTTT. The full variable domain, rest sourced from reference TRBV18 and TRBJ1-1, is NAGVMQNPRHLVRRRGQEARLRCSPMKGHSHVYWYRQLPEEGLKFMVYLQKENIIDESGMPKERFSAEFPKEGPSILRIQQVVRGDSAAYFCASSPLDRAPMNTEAFFGQGTRLTVV.

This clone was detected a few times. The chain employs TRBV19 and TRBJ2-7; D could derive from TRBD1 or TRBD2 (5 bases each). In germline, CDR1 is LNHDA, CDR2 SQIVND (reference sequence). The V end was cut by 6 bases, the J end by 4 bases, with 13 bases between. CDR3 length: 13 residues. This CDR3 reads CASSRGTRYEQYF. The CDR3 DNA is TGTGCCAGTAGCAGAGGGACGAGATACGAGCAGTACTTC.

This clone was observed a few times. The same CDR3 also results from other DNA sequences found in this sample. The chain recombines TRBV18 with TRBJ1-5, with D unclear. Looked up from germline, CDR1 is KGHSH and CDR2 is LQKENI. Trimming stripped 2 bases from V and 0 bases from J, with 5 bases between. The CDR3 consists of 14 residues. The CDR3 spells CASSPTYSNQPQHF. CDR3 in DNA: TGTGCCAGCTCACCAACTTATAGCAATCAGCCCCAGCATTTT.

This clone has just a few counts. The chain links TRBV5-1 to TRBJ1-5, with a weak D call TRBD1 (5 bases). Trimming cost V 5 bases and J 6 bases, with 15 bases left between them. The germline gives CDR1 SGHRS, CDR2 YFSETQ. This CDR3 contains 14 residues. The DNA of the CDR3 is TGCGCCAGCAGGAATCCAGGGAAAAGTCAGCCCCAGCATTTT. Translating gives CASRNPGKSQPQHF.

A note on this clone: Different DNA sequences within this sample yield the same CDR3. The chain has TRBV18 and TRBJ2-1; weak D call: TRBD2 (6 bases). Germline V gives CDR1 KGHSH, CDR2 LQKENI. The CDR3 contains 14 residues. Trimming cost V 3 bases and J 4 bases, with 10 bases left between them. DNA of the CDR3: TGTGCCAGCTCACCTAGTAGCGGTTACAATGAGCAGTTCTTC. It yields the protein CASSPSSGYNEQFF. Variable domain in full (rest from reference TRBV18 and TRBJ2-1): NAGVMQNPRHLVRRRGQEARLRCSPMKGHSHVYWYRQLPEEGLKFMVYLQKENIIDESGMPKERFSAEFPKEGPSILRIQQVVRGDSAAYFCASSPSSGYNEQFFGPGTRLTVL.

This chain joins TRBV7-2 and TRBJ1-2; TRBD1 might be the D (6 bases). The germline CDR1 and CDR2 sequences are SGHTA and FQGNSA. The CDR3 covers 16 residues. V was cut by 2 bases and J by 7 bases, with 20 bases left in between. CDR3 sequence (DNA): TGTGCCAGCAGCTTAAGAGGGGGGTTCGTATCGAGTGGCTACACCTTC. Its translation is CASSLRGGFVSSGYTF.

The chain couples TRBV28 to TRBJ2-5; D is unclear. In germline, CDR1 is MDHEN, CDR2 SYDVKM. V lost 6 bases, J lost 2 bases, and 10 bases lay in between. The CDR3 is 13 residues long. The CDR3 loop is CASRGSIQETQYF. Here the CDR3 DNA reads TGTGCCAGCAGAGGATCTATTCAAGAGACCCAGTACTTC.

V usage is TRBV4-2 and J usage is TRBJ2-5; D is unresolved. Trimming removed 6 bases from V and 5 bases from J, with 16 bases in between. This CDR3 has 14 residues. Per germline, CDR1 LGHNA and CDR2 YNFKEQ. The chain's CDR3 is CASSPRVISETQYF. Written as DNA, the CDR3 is TGTGCCAGCAGTCCAAGAGTAATCAGCGAGACCCAGTACTTC.